A single sample gave rise to the 18 T cell receptor beta chains below, sequenced in a study of control samples from healthy donors and cancer patients. Some clones are missing from TCRdb's copy, which holds only in-frame ones; the method was immunoSEQ multiplex PCR. The table includes 150,000 or so clones, about 93% detected once. The sequencing sample was made of blood. These TCRs come from a woman in her thirties in good health.

This chain connects TRBV6-5 to TRBJ2-3; 8 positions match TRBD1. The junction had 6 bases not matched to a gene; V was cut back by 4 bases and J by 3 bases. Germline lookup yields CDR1 MNHEY and CDR2 SVGAGI. This CDR3 comprises 15 residues. The CDR3 coding sequence is TGTGCCAGCAGTTCAGGACAGGGTAGTACAGATACGCAGTATTTT. Amino acids: CASSSGQGSTDTQYF.

The gene calls are TRBV6-1 and TRBJ1-1, with D unclear. V lost 1 base and J lost 5, with 11 bases in between. There are 14 residues in the CDR3. Germline values: CDR1 MNHNS, CDR2 SASEGT. CDR3 DNA: TGTGCCAGCAGTGAAGGGCAGGTGGGGACTGAAGCTTTCTTT. It codes for CASSEGQVGTEAFF.

The CDR3 reads CASSLLRDISYNSPLHF. The CDR3 DNA follows: TGTGCCAGCAGCCTGTTACGTGACATTTCGTATAATTCACCCCTCCACTTT. The V gene is TRBV14, the J gene TRBJ1-6, with D unresolved. CDR3 length: 17 residues. Germline CDR1 is SGHDN and CDR2 is FVKESK. Trimming removed 4 bases from V and 4 bases from J, with 17 bases in between.

This chain uses TRBV6-4 with TRBJ2-7; D not resolved. V was clipped by 5 bases and J by 2 bases, with 19 bases between them. Germline assignment: CDR1 MRHNA and CDR2 SNTAGT. The length of the CDR3 is 16 residues. CDR3 protein: CASSTPAGCPPYEQYF. CDR3 DNA: TGTGCCAGCAGTACCCCGGCCGGTTGCCCTCCCTACGAGCAGTACTTC.

The chain recombines TRBV18 with TRBJ1-1, with D perhaps matching TRBD1 (5 bases). Trimming removed 1 base at V and 4 bases at J, with 16 bases between. The CDR3 totals 16 residues. Germline CDR1 reads KGHSH; CDR2 reads LQKENI. CDR3 residues: CASSPLQGKGSTEAFF. In nucleotides, the CDR3 is TGTGCCAGCTCACCACTGCAGGGAAAGGGTAGCACTGAAGCTTTCTTT.

The chain joins TRBV5-1 to TRBJ2-7; 9 bases match TRBD1. The CDR3 runs to 16 residues. Trimming took 2 bases from V and 2 from J; bases not matched to a gene: 8. Germline V gene lookup returns CDR1 SGHRS and CDR2 YFSETQ. The CDR3 region is CASSLSGTGLPYEQYF. CDR3 coding DNA: TGCGCCAGCAGCTTAAGCGGGACAGGGCTCCCCTACGAGCAGTACTTC.

J is TRBJ2-7 and V is TRBV11-2; 10 positions agree with TRBD2. Germline trimming cut 1 base from V and 6 bases from J; bases unmatched to any gene: 9. The CDR3 contains 16 residues. Germline CDR1 is SGHAT and CDR2 is FQNNGV. The CDR3 region has the DNA TGTGCCAGCAGCTTAGTGCATAGCGGGAGGAAGGGCGAGCAGTACTTC. Translating it yields CASSLVHSGRKGEQYF.

The chain links TRBV27 to TRBJ2-2, with TRBD1 matching 7 bases. The germline gives CDR1 MNHEY, CDR2 SMNVEV (reference sequence). The CDR3 contains 15 residues. The V and J ends lost 0 bases and 5 bases, in that order; junction bases with no gene match: 3. Written as DNA, the CDR3 is TGTGCCAGCAGTTTATCCGCAGGGGGTACCGGGGAGCTGTTTTTT. It translates to CASSLSAGGTGELFF.

This sequence joins TRBV7-9 and TRBJ2-3; D is perhaps TRBD1 (6 bases). The germline V and J ends were trimmed by 1 base and 1 base, with 15 bases remaining between them. The germline gives CDR1 SEHNR, CDR2 FQNEAQ (reference sequence). The CDR3 loop spans 17 amino acids. The CDR3 region is CASSLGLGGWGTDTQYF. The CDR3 DNA follows: TGTGCCAGCAGCTTAGGCCTAGGGGGATGGGGCACAGATACGCAGTATTTT.

The rearrangement joins TRBV29-1 to TRBJ2-3, with 12 bases matching TRBD2. V lost 6 bases, J lost 1 base, and 11 bases stayed unmatched. The V gene's germline CDR1 is SQVTM and CDR2 ANQGSEA. The CDR3 is 17 residues long. CDR3 residues: CSVGGLAGGPGTDTQYF. The CDR3 DNA reads TGCAGCGTGGGGGGGCTAGCGGGAGGGCCGGGCACAGATACGCAGTATTTT.

The rearrangement joins TRBV15 to TRBJ2-7; 9 nucleotides agree with TRBD1. Unmatched junction bases numbered 8, after V lost 0 bases and J lost 5 bases. The CDR3 length is 16 residues. CDR1 is LNHNV and CDR2 is YYDKDF in the germline V gene (reference sequence). The CDR3 spells CATSREFLQGANEQYF. Written as DNA, the CDR3 is TGTGCCACCAGCAGAGAATTTTTACAGGGGGCCAACGAGCAGTACTTC.

This rearrangement joins TRBV6-2 or TRBV6-3 to TRBJ2-2, with D tentatively TRBD2 (5 bases). From germline, CDR1 is MNHEY and CDR2 SVGEGT. Deletions cut 3 bases from V and 0 bases from J, with 8 bases between. The CDR3 loop spans 15 amino acids. The chain's CDR3 is CASSYGRANTGELFF. DNA of the CDR3: TGTGCCAGCAGTTATGGGCGGGCGAACACCGGGGAGCTGTTTTTT.

V is TRBV2 and J is TRBJ1-4, with D possibly matching TRBD1 (5 bases). This CDR3 is 14 amino acids long. Germline loops: CDR1 SNHLY, CDR2 FYNNEI. The germline V and J ends were trimmed by 6 bases and 7 bases, with 15 bases remaining between them. CDR3 sequence reads: CASRRYRDPEKLFF. CDR3 nucleotides: TGTGCCAGCAGACGATACCGGGACCCTGAAAAACTGTTTTTT.

This clone was counted between two and nine times. The chain has TRBV6-4 and TRBJ2-3; no reliable D call. V was cut by 3 bases and J by 3 bases, with 10 bases left in between. The CDR3 length is 14 residues. Per the germline V gene, CDR1 is MRHNA and CDR2 is SNTAGT. As DNA, the CDR3 is TGTGCCAGCAGTGAAACCTGGGGTACAGATACGCAGTATTTT. Its protein is CASSETWGTDTQYF.

This chain connects TRBV5-1 to TRBJ1-5; 7 bases are a match to TRBD1. The CDR3 length is 16 residues. The germline V gene has CDR1 SGHRS and CDR2 YFSETQ. Unmatched junction bases numbered 6, after V lost 0 bases and J lost 3 bases. CDR3 sequence (DNA): TGCGCCAGCAGCTTGGGGGTTACAGGGGACAATCAGCCCCAGCATTTT. Protein: CASSLGVTGDNQPQHF.

The rearrangement links TRBV6-4 to TRBJ2-3; D uncertain. CDR1 is MRHNA, CDR2 SNTAGT, per germline. This CDR3 contains 15 residues. V lost 6 bases to trimming and J lost 7 bases, with 20 bases between them. In nucleotides, the CDR3 is TGTGCCAGCAGCCCCGAGTCGGCCGTGAGTCATACGCAGTATTTT. Translation gives CASSPESAVSHTQYF.

J is TRBJ1-1 and V is TRBV11-2, with D hard to call. This CDR3 spans 17 amino acids. The germline gives CDR1 SGHAT, CDR2 FQNNGV. With 5 bases removed from V and 3 bases from J, the gap between germline ends came to 22 bases. The CDR3 loop is CASSQAPPRSRDTEAFF. CDR3 DNA: TGTGCCAGCAGCCAAGCCCCCCCCCGGAGTAGGGACACTGAAGCTTTCTTT.

This clone was counted a single time. The V and J genes are TRBV11-2 and TRBJ2-1; no clear D. Germline CDR1 is SGHAT and CDR2 is FQNNGV. This CDR3 comprises 12 residues. Trimming stripped 1 base from V and 8 bases from J, with 6 bases between. The CDR3 nucleotides are TGTGCCAGCAGCTTAGGGGCACATGAGCAGTTCTTC. This sequence encodes CASSLGAHEQFF.